Each of the 21 T cell receptor beta chains below was sequenced from the same sample in a study of T cell responses to AZD1222 COVID-19 vaccine. Generated by immunoSEQ multiplex PCR, the TCRdb table keeps only in-frame clones and is missing some. Here the sample spans some 90,000 clones, 65% to 90% being singletons. Sequencing used peripheral blood, obtained on day 0 of AZD1222 vaccination. Receptor source: an adult in good health.

The rearrangement links TRBV28 to TRBJ2-7; TRBD2 aligns across 10 bases. The CDR3 has 16 amino acids. J lost 0 bases, V lost 4 bases, and 6 bases had no gene match. Germline CDR1 MDHEN, CDR2 SYDVKM. The CDR3 loop reads CASSSGTSASSYEQYF. Here the CDR3 DNA reads TGTGCCAGCAGTTCGGGGACTAGCGCGAGCTCCTACGAGCAGTACTTC.

This clone was observed once. This chain uses TRBV5-1 with TRBJ2-5, with D uncertain. Germline CDR1 reads SGHRS; CDR2 reads YFSETQ. CDR3 length: 11 residues. Trimming removed 0 bases from V and 5 bases from J, with 2 bases in between. CDR3: CASSLVETQYF. CDR3 bases: TGCGCCAGCAGCTTGGTTGAGACCCAGTACTTC.

With regard to this clone: At the DNA level, this CDR3 is encoded by other sequences in the same sample as well. This chain connects TRBV27 to TRBJ1-2; tentatively, D is TRBD1 (6 bases). Per germline, CDR1 MNHEY and CDR2 SMNVEV (reference sequence). Deletions cut 2 bases from V and 2 bases from J, with 6 bases between. The CDR3 runs to 13 residues. CDR3 loop: CASSLQGNYGYTF. CDR3 sequence (DNA): TGTGCCAGCAGTTTACAGGGGAACTATGGCTACACCTTC.

V usage is TRBV7-2 and J usage is TRBJ1-5; D is uncertain. Trimming took off 2 bases at V and 0 bases at J, with 11 bases between the two ends. Germline CDR1 reads SGHTA; CDR2 reads FQGNSA. This CDR3 has 16 amino acids. The DNA for the CDR3 is TGTGCCAGCAGCTTAAGTGTAACTAGTAGCAATCAGCCCCAGCATTTT. Its protein product is CASSLSVTSSNQPQHF.

J is TRBJ1-2 and V is TRBV7-9, with 10 bases identical to TRBD1. Germline V lookup: CDR1 SEHNR, CDR2 FQNEAQ (reference sequence). The CDR3 runs 15 residues. The J segment lost 5 bases and the V segment lost 5 bases, leaving 8 bases of the junction unmatched. The CDR3 sequence is CASSRRGTGAYGYTF. The DNA for the CDR3 is TGTGCCAGCAGCCGAAGGGGGACAGGGGCGTATGGCTACACCTTC. The whole variable domain, remainder taken from reference TRBV7-9 and TRBJ1-2, is DTGVSQNPRHKITKRGQNVTFRCDPISEHNRLYWYRQTLGQGPEFLTYFQNEAQLEKSRLLSDRFSAERPKGSFSTLEIQRTEQGDSAMYLCASSRRGTGAYGYTFGSGTRLTVV.

As DNA, the CDR3 is TGTGCCAGCAGTTACGTCCCTAGCGGATACTACGAGCAGTACTTC. Translating it yields CASSYVPSGYYEQYF. The gene calls are TRBV6-2 or TRBV6-3 and TRBJ2-7; 7 bases fit TRBD2. The CDR3 contains 15 residues. V was pared by 2 bases and J by 3 bases, with 7 bases of the junction left unmatched. Germline CDR1 MNHEY, CDR2 SVGEGT.

This chain uses TRBV10-3 with TRBJ2-3, with D maybe TRBD1 (5 bases). The CDR3 consists of 14 residues. The V end was cut by 5 bases, the J end by 4 bases, with 13 bases between. From germline, CDR1 is ENHRY and CDR2 SYGVKD. DNA of the CDR3: TGTGCCATCAGTACAGGCAGGGTGCCAGATACGCAGTATTTT. It encodes CAISTGRVPDTQYF.

The V call is TRBV27, the J call TRBJ1-5; TRBD1 aligns across 10 bases. V lost 5 bases to trimming and J lost 6 bases; unmatched junction nucleotides: 4. The CDR3 loop spans 14 amino acids. Germline loops: CDR1 MNHEY, CDR2 SMNVEV (reference sequence). The DNA for the CDR3 is TGTGCCAGCAGTCGGACAGGGGGGACTCAGCCCCAGCATTTT. Translating it yields CASSRTGGTQPQHF.

Only a few counts were recorded for this clone. This chain joins TRBV19 and TRBJ2-5; perhaps TRBD1 as D (6 bases). Looked up from germline, CDR1 is LNHDA and CDR2 is SQIVND (reference sequence). The CDR3 has 15 amino acids. Between the trimmed V and J ends, which lost 6 bases and 2 bases, there was a span of 16 bases. The CDR3 loop reads CASSGSSRGQETQYF. CDR3 coding DNA: TGTGCCAGTAGCGGTAGTTCTAGGGGGCAAGAGACCCAGTACTTC.

As for this clone: Other DNA sequences in this specimen translate into the identical CDR3. The chain combines TRBV6-5 with TRBJ2-7; 11 bases match TRBD2. J gave up 2 bases and V 3 bases, and 3 bases lay outside the gene matches. Germline V CDR1 and CDR2: MNHEY, SVGAGI. This CDR3 is 15 amino acids long. CDR3 protein: CASSYGTSGTYEQYF. The CDR3 DNA reads as TGTGCCAGCAGTTATGGGACTAGCGGAACCTACGAGCAGTACTTC.

The V gene is TRBV4-2, the J gene TRBJ1-5; D gene ambiguous. CDR1 and CDR2 (germline): LGHNA, YNFKEQ. V dropped 0 bases and J dropped 4 bases, with 7 bases sitting between them. The CDR3 consists of 14 residues. The CDR3 bases are TGTGCCAGCAGCCAAGACAGCGAGAATCAGCCCCAGCATTTT. As protein: CASSQDSENQPQHF.

This rearrangement joins TRBV9 to TRBJ2-2; maybe TRBD1 (6 bases). CDR1 is SGDLS and CDR2 is YYNGEE in the germline V gene. The V end was cut by 4 bases, the J end by 0 bases, with 13 bases between. The CDR3 sequence is 16 residues long. The CDR3 sequence: CASSPPGQANTGELFF. CDR3 nucleotide sequence: TGTGCCAGCAGCCCCCCGGGACAAGCGAACACCGGGGAGCTGTTTTTT. Using reference TRBV9 and TRBJ2-2 for the parts outside the CDR3, the full variable domain is DSGVTQTPKHLITATGQRVTLRCSPRSGDLSVYWYQQSLDQGLQFLIQYYNGEERAKGNILERFSAQQFPDLHSELNLSSLELGDSALYFCASSPPGQANTGELFFGEGSRLTVL.

The chain links TRBV9 to TRBJ1-1; tentatively, D is TRBD1 (5 bases). Trimming took 0 bases from V and 0 from J, leaving 12 bases between them. The length of the CDR3 is 16 residues. Germline-derived CDR1 and CDR2 are SGDLS and YYNGEE. The CDR3 region is CASSVDWGPVNTEAFF. As DNA, the CDR3 is TGTGCCAGCAGCGTAGATTGGGGACCGGTGAACACTGAAGCTTTCTTT.

The J gene is TRBJ1-2, the V gene TRBV27; maybe TRBD1 (6 bases). The length of the CDR3 is 14 residues. CDR1 MNHEY and CDR2 SMNVEV come from the germline V gene (reference sequence). With 5 bases removed from V and 4 bases from J, the gap between germline ends came to 14 bases. The CDR3 protein is CASSPGGQSYGYTF. The CDR3 region has the DNA TGTGCCAGCAGTCCGGGAGGACAGAGCTATGGCTACACCTTC.

CDR3 region: CATSRDHFEAFF. The CDR3 DNA reads as TGTGCCACCAGCAGAGATCATTTTGAAGCTTTCTTT. The V gene is TRBV15, the J gene TRBJ1-1; D unclear. The germline CDR1 and CDR2 sequences are LNHNV and YYDKDF (reference sequence). V lost 0 bases and J 7 bases, leaving 6 bases between the germline ends. The CDR3 runs to 12 residues.

V and J are TRBV7-2 and TRBJ2-1, with no clear D. This CDR3 spans 12 amino acids. In germline, CDR1 is SGHTA, CDR2 FQGNSA. V shed 8 bases and J shed 3 bases, with 8 bases lying between them. The CDR3, as DNA: TGTGCCAGCCAGCGTAACTACAATGAGCAGTTCTTC. Translation gives CASQRNYNEQFF.

This clone is a singleton in its sample. Other nucleotide sequences in the sample specify the same CDR3. The chain employs TRBV28 and TRBJ1-3; D unclear. V was pared by 2 bases and J by 4 bases, with 0 bases between. Germline CDR1 MDHEN, CDR2 SYDVKM. The CDR3 extends over 11 amino acids. The DNA for the CDR3 is TGTGCCAGCAGTTTAGGAAACACCATATATTTT. Encoded protein: CASSLGNTIYF. Complete variable domain (other parts from reference TRBV28 and TRBJ1-3): DVKVTQSSRYLVKRTGEKVFLECVQDMDHENMFWYRQDPGLGLRLIYFSYDVKMKEKGDIPEGYSVSREKKERFSLILESASTNQTSMYLCASSLGNTIYFGEGSWLTVV.

The gene calls are TRBV12-5 and TRBJ2-7; maybe TRBD1 (5 bases). The germline V gene encodes CDR1 LGHNT and CDR2 FRNRAP. Trimming cost V 1 base and J 7 bases, with 11 bases left between them. This CDR3 is built from 13 residues. CDR3 coding DNA: TGTGCTAGTGGTTTGGCCCAATACAGGGAGCAGTACTTC. Protein product: CASGLAQYREQYF. The full variable domain, in which reference TRBV12-5 and TRBJ2-7 provide the parts outside the CDR3, is DARVTQTPRHKVTEMGQEVTMRCQPILGHNTVFWYRQTMMQGLELLAYFRNRAPLDDSGMPKDRFSAEMPDATLATLKIQPSEPRDSAVYFCASGLAQYREQYFGPGTRLTVT.

This chain links TRBV5-6 with TRBJ1-2; no definite D call. Trimming pared 4 bases from V and 3 bases from J, leaving 13 bases between. CDR3 length: 14 amino acids. Germline values: CDR1 SGHDT, CDR2 YYEEEE. The CDR3 region has the DNA TGTGCCAGCAGCCGTAGAGACAACTACTATGGCTACACCTTC. This codes for CASSRRDNYYGYTF.

The chain joins TRBV19 to TRBJ1-3, with no clear D. V lost 3 bases and J 4 bases, leaving 4 bases between the germline ends. The germline V gene encodes CDR1 LNHDA and CDR2 SQIVND (reference sequence). The CDR3 spans 12 residues. CDR3 nucleotide sequence: TGTGCCAGTAGTATGGAGGGAAACACCATATATTTT. Translating it yields CASSMEGNTIYF.

The J gene is TRBJ2-1, the V gene TRBV7-2; perhaps TRBD2 as D (5 bases). Trimming left V 1 base short and J 12 bases short, with 10 bases between. CDR1 is SGHTA and CDR2 is FQGNSA in the germline V gene. This CDR3 is built from 12 residues. The CDR3 DNA reads as TGTGCCAGCAGCTTAGAAACTAGTCGGCAGTTCTTC. It translates to CASSLETSRQFF.